This T cell receptor (beta chain) was sequenced in a study of CD8+CD57+ T cells in acquired aplastic anemia. For CDR3 and TCR beta VDJ profiling, genomic DNA was the template used. Via MiXCR, TCRdb re-called the reads, giving one row per CDR3 protein. The data hold about 200,000 distinct CDR3 sequences, with 55% to 65% observed a single time. The length of the CDR3 is 16 residues. The germline V gene has CDR1 SNHLY and CDR2 FYNNEI. V was clipped by 5 bases and J by 5 bases; unmatched bases: 6. The sequenced patients had an expansion of CD8+CD57+ cells seen by flow cytometry. The receptor comes from a human donor with aplastic anemia. The rearrangement joins TRBV2 to TRBJ2-3; 14 bases map to TRBD2. Source material: sorted CD4+, CD8+, or CD8+CD57+ T cells (not recorded which) from PBMCs. CDR3 nucleotide sequence: TGTGCCAGCAGTCAAGGGACTAGCGGGAGAGTAGATACGCAGTATTTT. It codes for CASSQGTSGRVDTQYF.